The 30 T cell receptor beta chains below were found in one sample sequenced in a study of control samples from healthy donors and cancer patients. Clones were sequenced by immunoSEQ multiplex PCR, and TCRdb holds only the in-frame ones, with some missing. This table holds 130,000 to 150,000 clones, about nine tenths found once. Specimen: blood. All receptors derive from a man younger than 45 in good health.

The CDR3 DNA reads as TGTGCCAGCAGCGTAGAGGGGGGCTCGGCCACTGAAGCTTTCTTT. It codes for CASSVEGGSATEAFF. V gene TRBV9 combines with J gene TRBJ1-1, with a possible D match to TRBD1 (6 bases). The V gene lost 0 bases and the J gene lost 4 bases, with 13 bases spanning the gap. Looked up from germline, CDR1 is SGDLS and CDR2 is YYNGEE. There are 15 residues in the CDR3.

This clone was detected only once. This sequence joins TRBV12-5 and TRBJ2-7; D is unclear. Germline-derived CDR1 and CDR2 are LGHNT and FRNRAP. Trimming took 3 bases from V and 0 from J, leaving 9 bases between them. CDR3 length: 14 residues. This CDR3 reads CASGFGRSSYEQYF. CDR3 sequence (DNA): TGTGCTAGTGGTTTTGGGCGGAGCTCCTACGAGCAGTACTTC.

The genes are TRBV19 and TRBJ2-7, with D unclear. This CDR3 is built from 14 residues. V lost 6 bases to trimming and J lost 1 base, with 13 bases between them. The germline V gene has CDR1 LNHDA and CDR2 SQIVND (reference sequence). The CDR3 nucleotides are TGTGCCAGTAGGCGGCAGCCTGGGTCCTACGAGCAGTACTTC. Its translation: CASRRQPGSYEQYF.

The gene calls are TRBV12-5 and TRBJ1-1; D unresolved. CDR1 and CDR2 from the germline V gene are LGHNT and FRNRAP. V lost 1 base and J lost 3, with 12 bases in between. This CDR3 contains 15 residues. CDR3 sequence (DNA): TGTGCTAGTGGTTTGGGCCCCTACATGGACACTGAAGCTTTCTTT. Protein product: CASGLGPYMDTEAFF.

The genes are TRBV6-5 and TRBJ1-4, with TRBD1 matching 10 bases. V gave up 6 bases and J gave up 8 bases; unmatched junction bases: 9. CDR3 length: 15 residues. CDR1 and CDR2 (germline): MNHEY, SVGAGI. CDR3 region: CASRVGTGAREKLFF. CDR3 in DNA: TGTGCCAGCAGAGTCGGGACAGGGGCTCGGGAAAAACTGTTTTTT.

This chain links TRBV6-1 with TRBJ2-2; TRBD1 is a possible D gene (6 bases). The CDR3 covers 15 residues. In germline, CDR1 is MNHNS, CDR2 SASEGT. Trimming removed 3 bases from V and 0 bases from J, with 8 bases in between. The CDR3: CASSDGTPNTGELFF. The DNA of the CDR3 is TGTGCCAGCAGTGACGGGACACCGAACACCGGGGAGCTGTTTTTT.

CDR3 amino acids: CAWGRGSTEAFF. CDR3 nucleotides: TGTGCCTGGGGACGGGGGAGCACTGAAGCTTTCTTT. V usage is TRBV30 and J usage is TRBJ1-1; perhaps TRBD1 as D (5 bases). The CDR3 has 12 amino acids. V was shortened by 5 bases and J by 4 bases, with 11 bases between the two germline ends. The germline V gene has CDR1 GTSNPN and CDR2 SVGIG (reference sequence).

The chain is built from TRBV4-1 and TRBJ1-4, with 9 bases matching TRBD1. CDR1 and CDR2 from the germline V gene are MGHRA and YSYEKL. V lost 4 bases to trimming and J lost 3 bases; unmatched junction nucleotides: 3. There are 15 residues in the CDR3. CDR3 in amino acids: CASSLRTGANEKLFF. The CDR3 coding sequence is TGCGCCAGCAGCCTTAGGACAGGGGCTAATGAAAAACTGTTTTTT.

The CDR3 nucleotides are TGTGCCAGCAGTGAACGCAGCGGGGGGTCCCCAGATACGCAGTATTTT. As protein: CASSERSGGSPDTQYF. The V call is TRBV6-1, the J call TRBJ2-3; 9 bases are a match to TRBD2. Germline CDR1 MNHNS, CDR2 SASEGT. This CDR3 has 16 amino acids. The V segment lost 2 bases and the J segment 4 bases; nucleotides outside the gene matches: 7.

V and J are TRBV6-1 and TRBJ1-5; D is unresolved. The CDR3 is 16 amino acids. The V gene lost 1 base and the J gene lost 2 bases, with 12 bases spanning the gap. In germline, CDR1 is MNHNS, CDR2 SASEGT. The chain's CDR3 is CASSEGATGGNQPQHF. Written as DNA, the CDR3 is TGTGCCAGCAGTGAAGGGGCTACGGGCGGCAATCAGCCCCAGCATTTT.

Turning to this clone: Other DNA sequences from this sample encode an identical CDR3 as well. The chain recombines TRBV12-3 or TRBV12-4 with TRBJ2-7; D not certain. V dropped 3 bases and J dropped 5 bases, with 2 bases sitting between them. The CDR3 extends over 10 amino acids. CDR3 residues: CASSLNEQYF. The DNA of the CDR3 is TGTGCCAGCAGTTTGAACGAGCAGTACTTC.

The chain is built from TRBV13 and TRBJ1-1; D is ambiguous. The CDR3 extends over 14 amino acids. V lost 3 bases to trimming and J lost 5 bases, with 13 bases between them. Germline CDR1 is PRHDT and CDR2 is FYEKMQ (reference sequence). The CDR3 sequence is CASSFRVGLTEAFF. The CDR3 region has the DNA TGTGCCAGCAGCTTTAGGGTAGGATTAACTGAAGCTTTCTTT.

This clone was observed a single time. This chain joins TRBV19 and TRBJ1-5; 11 bases align to TRBD1. With V trimmed by 4 bases and J by 3 bases, 8 bases remained unmatched. The CDR3 is 17 residues long. CDR1 and CDR2 from the germline V gene are LNHDA and SQIVND (reference sequence). The CDR3 protein is CASSKRTGGVYNQPQHF. The CDR3 DNA sequence: TGTGCCAGTAGTAAGAGGACAGGGGGCGTGTACAATCAGCCCCAGCATTTT.

The rearrangement joins TRBV7-3 to TRBJ2-7; D gene uncertain. CDR1 and CDR2 from the germline V gene are SGHTA and FQGTGA. Trimming removed 1 base from V and 6 bases from J, with 10 bases in between. CDR3 size: 13 residues. CDR3 residues: CASSLNSKGEQYF. The CDR3 coding sequence is TGTGCCAGCAGCTTAAATTCCAAAGGCGAGCAGTACTTC.

The gene calls are TRBV18 and TRBJ2-7; TRBD2 is a possible D gene (6 bases). The ends were cut back, 3 bases at V and 0 bases at J, with 12 bases in the middle. Per the germline V gene, CDR1 is KGHSH and CDR2 is LQKENI. The length of the CDR3 is 15 residues. The CDR3 DNA reads as TGTGCCAGCTCACCTGGGCGGGGAAGCTCCTACGAGCAGTACTTC. Amino acids: CASSPGRGSSYEQYF.

The chain is built from TRBV11-3 and TRBJ1-1; TRBD1 is a possible D gene (5 bases). The CDR3 consists of 12 residues. CDR1 SGHNT and CDR2 YENEEA come from the germline V gene. V was trimmed by 5 bases and J by 3 bases, leaving 7 bases between them. The CDR3 DNA sequence: TGTGCCAGCAGCGCCAGGGACACTGAAGCTTTCTTT. Amino acids: CASSARDTEAFF.

The CDR3 DNA follows: TGTGCCAGCAAAGTCCCGGCAGACGTCTATGGCTACACCTTC. Protein: CASKVPADVYGYTF. The V and J genes are TRBV6-5 and TRBJ1-2, with unresolved D. The ends were cut back, 7 bases at V and 4 bases at J, with 16 bases in the middle. Germline V gives CDR1 MNHEY, CDR2 SVGAGI. The CDR3 sequence is 14 residues long.

The chain has TRBV9 and TRBJ1-1; a weak D match, TRBD1 (5 bases). In germline, CDR1 is SGDLS, CDR2 YYNGEE. V dropped 0 bases and J dropped 4 bases, with 13 bases sitting between them. The CDR3 consists of 15 residues. In DNA, the CDR3 is TGTGCCAGCAGCGTAGGCCCCGGGGGAGGCACTGAAGCTTTCTTT. This sequence encodes CASSVGPGGGTEAFF.

The chain links TRBV9 to TRBJ2-7; D not certain. This CDR3 contains 15 residues. V lost 4 bases to trimming and J lost 6 bases, with 20 bases between them. Germline lookup yields CDR1 SGDLS and CDR2 YYNGEE. DNA for the CDR3: TGTGCCAGCAGCCTTACCCACGCCTCCTCATGCGAGCAGTACTTC. The encoded protein is CASSLTHASSCEQYF.

This clone was detected only a few times. This sequence joins TRBV24-1 and TRBJ2-5; D is perhaps TRBD1 (7 bases). Germline values: CDR1 KGHDR, CDR2 SFDVKD. V was pared by 4 bases and J by 5 bases, with 16 bases between. The CDR3 spans 15 residues. The CDR3 region is CATSEAGGLGETQYF. The CDR3 nucleotides read TGTGCCACCAGTGAAGCAGGGGGGCTCGGGGAGACCCAGTACTTC.

In regard to this clone: The same CDR3 arises from other DNA sequences in this sample as well. This rearrangement joins TRBV6-1 to TRBJ2-7; perhaps TRBD1 as D (7 bases). The length of the CDR3 is 15 residues. V lost 2 bases, J lost 0 bases, and 11 bases lay in between. Germline-derived CDR1 and CDR2 are MNHNS and SASEGT. CDR3 residues: CASSEWRGPSYEQYF. The CDR3 DNA is TGTGCCAGCAGTGAATGGAGGGGGCCCTCCTACGAGCAGTACTTC.

The chain links TRBV19 to TRBJ1-5; D is undetermined. The germline CDR1 and CDR2 sequences are LNHDA and SQIVND (reference sequence). The CDR3 is made up of 13 amino acids. Deletions cut 9 bases from V and 5 bases from J, with 14 bases between. CDR3 nucleotides: TGTGCCAGAGATGACAATTACTATCAGCCCCAGCATTTT. Its translation: CARDDNYYQPQHF.

The V gene is TRBV19, the J gene TRBJ2-7, with D possibly being TRBD2 (5 bases). The CDR3 runs to 16 residues. The V and J ends lost 5 bases and 3 bases respectively, with 20 bases between them. Germline CDR1 LNHDA, CDR2 SQIVND (reference sequence). CDR3 sequence: CASSRQFGVRNYEQYF. Written as DNA, the CDR3 is TGTGCCAGTAGTCGTCAGTTCGGGGTACGGAACTACGAGCAGTACTTC.

The chain carries TRBV27 and TRBJ1-2, with D perhaps matching TRBD1 (6 bases). CDR1 MNHEY and CDR2 SMNVEV come from the germline V gene (reference sequence). This CDR3 is 14 amino acids long. V lost 7 bases to trimming and J lost 6 bases, with 18 bases between them. The CDR3 coding sequence is TGTGCCAGCAAACTCGGGACAAATAGTAATGGCTACACCTTC. It is translated as CASKLGTNSNGYTF.

The rearrangement joins TRBV24-1 to TRBJ2-3; 7 bases are a match to TRBD2. Trimming cost V 4 bases and J 4 bases; bases outside gene matches: 1. This CDR3 is built from 13 residues. In germline, CDR1 is KGHDR, CDR2 SFDVKD. CDR3 sequence (DNA): TGTGCCACCAGTGAGGCGGGAGCAGATACGCAGTATTTT. It specifies CATSEAGADTQYF.

The chain couples TRBV7-9 to TRBJ2-3; the match to TRBD2 covers 8 bases. V was pared by 3 bases and J by 5 bases, with 10 bases of the junction left unmatched. The CDR3 length is 16 residues. CDR1 and CDR2 (germline): SEHNR, FQNEAQ (reference sequence). In DNA form, the CDR3 reads TGTGCCAGCAGCTTGCGTGCCGGGGGGGCCGAAGATACGCAGTATTTT. It translates to CASSLRAGGAEDTQYF.

The rearrangement joins TRBV10-3 to TRBJ1-2; 9 bases map to TRBD1. The CDR3 runs to 17 residues. CDR1 is ENHRY, CDR2 SYGVKD, per germline. V dropped 0 bases and J dropped 4; count of bases not matched to a gene: 9. The CDR3 nucleotides read TGTGCCATCAGTGAGTCGACTGGACAGGGGACCCTCTATGGCTACACCTTC. This sequence encodes CAISESTGQGTLYGYTF.

This chain uses TRBV7-2 with TRBJ2-5; 12 bases line up with TRBD2. The ends lost 6 bases at V and 4 bases at J; junction bases unmatched: 9. The CDR3 extends over 16 amino acids. Germline V gives CDR1 SGHTA, CDR2 FQGNSA. CDR3 in DNA: TGTGCCAGCAGTAATCTAGCGGGAGGGCCATTAGAGACCCAGTACTTC. This encodes CASSNLAGGPLETQYF.

Here the CDR3 DNA reads TGTGCCAGCAGTTTCCTAAGCTCCTACAATGAGCAGTTCTTC. The encoded protein is CASSFLSSYNEQFF. The rearrangement joins TRBV2 to TRBJ2-1; the D is unclear. Per the germline V gene, CDR1 is SNHLY and CDR2 is FYNNEI. The V gene lost 5 bases and the J gene lost 0 bases, with 8 bases spanning the gap. This CDR3 spans 14 amino acids. Full variable domain (remainder filled in from reference TRBV2 and TRBJ2-1): EPEVTQTPSHQVTQMGQEVILRCVPISNHLYFYWYRQILGQKVEFLVSFYNNEISEKSEIFDDQFSVERPDGSNFTLKIRSTKLEDSAMYFCASSFLSSYNEQFFGPGTRLTVL.

The V gene is TRBV12-3 or TRBV12-4, the J gene TRBJ1-6, with D possibly being TRBD1 (6 bases). The CDR3 contains 13 residues. V shed 6 bases and J shed 9 bases, with 12 bases lying between them. The DNA of the CDR3 is TGTGCCAGCAGACCTGGACAGACTTCACCCCTCCACTTT. It yields the protein CASRPGQTSPLHF.